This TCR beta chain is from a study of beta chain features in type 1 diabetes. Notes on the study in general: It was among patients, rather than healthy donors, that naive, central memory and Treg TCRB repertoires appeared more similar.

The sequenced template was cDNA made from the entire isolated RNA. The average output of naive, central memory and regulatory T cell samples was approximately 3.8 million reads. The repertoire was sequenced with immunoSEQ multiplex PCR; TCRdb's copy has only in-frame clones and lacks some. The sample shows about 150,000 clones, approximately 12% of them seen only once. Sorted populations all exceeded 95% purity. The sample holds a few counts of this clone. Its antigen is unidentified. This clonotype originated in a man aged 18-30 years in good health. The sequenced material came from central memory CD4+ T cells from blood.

The CDR3 region is CASRTTGAGDEQFF. Here the CDR3 DNA reads TGTGCCAGCAGGACGACGGGAGCCGGGGATGAGCAGTTCTTC. The chain links TRBV6-6 to TRBJ2-1, with D possibly being TRBD2 (6 bases). CDR1 and CDR2 from the germline V gene are MNHNY and SVGAGI (reference sequence). The length of the CDR3 is 14 residues. V lost 6 bases, J lost 8 bases, and 17 bases lay in between.